One T cell receptor beta chain is described in this entry. Its antigen is unknown. Base-call qualities are not available, and no considerably larger clone is one nucleotide away. The data were obtained in a study of cytomegalovirus exposure and HLA in healthy donors (dated by TCRdb to 2016 to 2017). Describing the broader study: An earlier analysis of around 600 of the donors reported 250 to 300 Gb of sequence data and roughly 110 million unique TCR beta sequences from roughly 200 million T cells. About 310 gigabases of sequencing data and approximately 84 million unique TCR sequences were included in an early release covering roughly 600 HLA-typed donors. Among the roughly 380 genotyped donors, approximately 76% belonged to the genetic ancestry cluster associated with self-reported Caucasian donors. The study aimed to test whether signatures of past pathogen exposure could be identified by cataloging public T cell receptors. The study profiled the T cell repertoires of more than 500 subjects by immunosequencing and related them to cytomegalovirus serostatus. A separate validation cohort of 100 to 150 different subjects was used in addition to the roughly 720-subject first cohort. High-throughput TCR immunosequencing, statistical association of individual TCRs with disease status, and machine learning were combined to predict cytomegalovirus infection status. A later analysis re-examined previously published TCR beta repertoires from about 700 donors and added high-resolution HLA genotyping to investigate patterns of TCR occurrence. Rather than using new phenotypic data, the later analysis identified candidate immune exposures from TCR beta sequences and from how often those sequences occurred across donors. An earlier analysis of some 500 of the donors used high-throughput TCR beta sequencing to judge whether each TCR beta V gene segment behaved as functional or pseudogenic. Alongside the repertoire data, information on donor age, sex, ethnicity and CMV serostatus was compiled. In a later genetic analysis, genome-wide SNP genotypes for about 55% of the 666 donors were used, and that subset was treated as a discovery cohort. All discovery cohort repertoires had been generated using a single sequencing platform. HLA typing covered class I and class II loci at four-digit resolution. The number of typed donors differed by locus: 629-630 for A, B, C, DRB1 and DQB1; about 520 for DQA1; roughly 600 for DPA1; and around 490 for DPB1. Five DR-DQ haplotypes were handled as single units for association and clustering because linkage in the cohort was strong. Across approximately 420 genotyped donors of the cohort, an average of approximately 240,000 unique TCR beta nucleotide sequences per donor were sequenced, and approximately 17% of those sequences were non-productive. The paper as a whole reports these results and caveats: The study gave a list of 150 to 200 TCR beta chains associated with cytomegalovirus. The only immune exposure information available for the cohort was CMV serostatus. A further reported finding was that TCR beta sequences accurately predicted the HLA-A and HLA-B alleles for most subjects in the first cohort. In a later analysis, TCR association rates were found to vary across HLA loci, with the most associated TCRs seen for DRB1 alleles and the fewest for HLA-C alleles. Presence/absence analyses assumed roughly uniform sequencing depth across donors, an assumption that may not hold. Most TCR sequences were seen in very few donors, while some public TCRs were found in many individuals. In a later analysis, most CMV-associated TCR beta chains were found to appear HLA-restricted, with HLA associations seemingly driven largely by CMV exposure. Because HLA typing was unavailable for some donors at each locus, only the typed subset was used in association tests. In a later genetic analysis, fewer N-insertions in productive TCRs were reported among donors in an Asian-associated ancestry cluster than the approximately 710-donor mean. Linkage disequilibrium might explain the correlated functional status among segregating V segments, but an unknown experimental factor could not be excluded. In an earlier analysis of roughly 500 of the donors, most TCR beta V segments appeared in productive rearrangements about 87% or about 30% of the time, broadly matching IMGT annotations. V-gene and J-gene trimming of TCR beta chains was associated with a missense DCLRE1C variant in a later genetic analysis, and the association was replicated in an independent cohort. The classifier was reported to diagnose cytomegalovirus status with high specificity and sensitivity in both the original and validation cohorts. The cohort was sequenced for TCR beta chains only, and without alpha or paired-chain data the features that could be detected were limited. Some IMGT-functional V segments, including TRBV6-2 and TRBV6-3, could not be told apart with the 87-base-pair reads, so those segments were excluded. The earlier analysis of approximately 560 of the donors excluded roughly 16 rarely observed V segments, including chromosome 9 orphons, because counts were too low. In a later analysis, HLA-associated TCR beta chains were found to be more clonally expanded and to have lower generation probabilities than equally common non-associated chains. When HLA alleles, especially DR and DQ, strongly co-occurred, TCR associations were difficult to assign to individual alleles. A later analysis associated 15,000 to 20,000 TCR beta sequences with specific HLA alleles at a false discovery rate of 0.05. According to the authors, the approach could potentially be generalized to other disease states and immunological phenotypes. In a later analysis, several top co-occurrence clusters were reported to appear linked to parvovirus B19, influenza, CMV and Epstein-Barr virus. In vitro tests confirmed that a few of the cytomegalovirus-associated TCR beta chains recognize cytomegalovirus antigens. A cluster of highly shared sequence variants was judged likely to be a technical artifact of the sequencing pipeline.

Libraries came from the immunoSEQ multiplex PCR assay. For the multiplex PCR, a mixture combining 60 forward primers for TCR Vbeta segments and 13 reverse primers for TCR Jbeta segments was used. The CDR3 region of rearranged TCR beta genes was amplified from genomic DNA with a multiplex PCR assay. The amplified TCR beta libraries were sequenced on the Illumina HiSeq System as 87-base-pair reads. As for the authors' bioinformatics: In a later analysis, some 80 million unique TCR beta chains were counted across the roughly 670 repertoires, and roughly 10 million of these chains were shared by at least two donors. Raw reads were error-corrected and collapsed into unique sequences with a nearest-neighbor algorithm that merged closely related sequences to remove PCR and sequencing errors. Alignment of CDR3 sequences to IMGT reference sequences was used to assign V, D and J gene segments. For a sequence to be retained, a match of at least six nucleotides was required to both a V gene segment and a J gene segment. A rearrangement counted as productive if the CDR3 had no stop codons and remained in frame with V and J, and every other rearrangement counted as non-productive. CDR3 was defined by IMGT convention, running from the second conserved V-encoded cysteine to the conserved J-encoded phenylalanine. The earlier analysis of 500 to 650 of the donors excluded any sequence lacking an unambiguous match to a single V gene segment. An earlier analysis of about 590 of the donors classified V segments as functional when productive rearrangements were above 56.7% and as segregating when the standard deviation between donors was above 5%. A statistical classification framework was developed to diagnose cytomegalovirus status using the catalog of TCR beta chain sequences. V and J gene assignment, in a later analysis, came from comparing TCR nucleotide sequences with IMGT/GENE-DB human TR gene sequences. A later analysis assigned CDR3 sequences and most-parsimonious VDJ recombination scenarios with the TCRdist pipeline. A later analysis defined each TCR beta chain by its CDR3 amino acid sequence plus V-gene family, and excluded reads lacking a unique V-gene family. As a way to deal with suspected cross-contamination and a sequencing artifact, a later analysis dropped nearly 600 nucleotide sequences that were highly shared and had low generation probability. For each public chain, a later analysis derived a clonal expansion index from normalized ranks of inferred template counts within each repertoire. In a later analysis, generation probabilities were computed with a VDJ recombination model fitted to out-of-frame rearrangements, and the resulting probabilities were checked against IGoR. Hypergeometric tests were used in a later analysis to score TCR-TCR, TCR-HLA and TCR-CMV co-occurrence, with a repertoire-size bias correction applied to the TCR pairs. To estimate false discovery rates, a later analysis permuted the HLA or CMV assignments 20 times. In a later analysis, co-occurring TCRs were grouped using DBSCAN, with TCRdist sequence similarity added in when clustering inside HLA-allele-positive subsets. Repertoires with fewer than 30,000 or more than 120,000 public chains, plus five repertoires with anomalous nucleotide sharing, were excluded from co-occurrence clustering. TCRdb carries this immuneACCESS record with in-frame sequences only. Its versions omit some clonotypes, under half of them owing to an unresolved V gene in the studies checked, with the rest unexplained. The V and J calls and clone size were taken over from that table, and D and trimming were inferred from the DNA. The sample includes tens of thousands of clones, with around 73% observed a single time. Clones ranked in the top ten supply about 5% of the sample.

From a lookup of the germline V gene, CDR1 and CDR2 are SGHRS and YFSETQ. The V end gives up 0 bases and the J end 4 bases, leaving 3 bases in the junction not matched to a gene. From cysteine to phenylalanine, the CDR3 is 14 amino acids long. Only the CDR3 region is kept as DNA, spanning 42 bases read in frame from base 1. The cohort comprised more than 550 healthy bone marrow donors. At the time of sampling, all cohort members were nominally healthy, though unrecorded immune exposures were likely present. The donor was CMV seronegative and belonged to the group of around 350 seronegative cohort members. A peripheral blood sample was provided by each donor, and peripheral blood mononuclear cells were used for TCR beta sequencing. Genomic DNA was extracted from the blood cell samples with the Qiagen DNeasy Blood Extraction Kit.

The TCR originated in a man aged 50 to 59 in good health and CMV-seronegative. What was sequenced was PBMCs. The rearrangement joined TRBV5-1 to TRBJ1-2; TRBD1 matches 7 bases in the middle. Here is the DNA: TGCGCCAGCAGCTTGGACAGGGGAGGCTATGGCTACACCTTC. It specifies CASSLDRGGYGYTF.